The present entry profiles one T cell receptor beta chain with its context. Antigen specificity is unknown. A junction end diverges from the germline sequence, so it may reflect a read error. Germline V lookup: CDR1 SGHVS, CDR2 FQNEAQ. This CDR3 spans 15 amino acids. The data belong to a study of T-cell reconstitution after alpha-beta-depleted transplantation in children. Study outcomes and limitations: From newly produced T cells came most of the T-cell counts and diversity one year after transplant. Roughly two months post-transplant, alpha-beta T cells reportedly originated from several hundred graft clones that had expanded.

TCRbeta library preparation incorporated unique molecular identifiers. TCRdb reprocessed the PCR reads via MiXCR and lists one record per CDR3 protein. The sample has fewer than 550,000 distinct CDR3 sequences; 9.5% to 12% are singletons. The TCR comes from a female patient between 2 and 15 years old who had a stem cell transplant for aplastic anemia, so the T cells may come from the graft donor. This sequence joins TRBV7-8 and TRBJ1-5; D ambiguous. Sequencing used PBMCs, mostly from graft donor cells, obtained 180 days after TCRalphabeta/CD19-depleted stem cell transplant. For the CDR3, the DNA is TGTGCCAGCAGGTTAGATGGGAGCCGCAATCAGCCCCAGCATTTT. This sequence encodes CASRLDGSRNQPQHF.